This is a list of T cell receptor beta chains from one sample in a study of T-cell memory formation after mild COVID-19. TCRdb fed the 5' RACE reads into MiXCR, producing one record per CDR3 protein. The profile covers hundreds of thousands of distinct CDR3 sequences, with roughly 20% appearing a single time and around 9.2% taken by the ten largest. The sequencing sample was made of PBMCs or a T cell subset sorted from them (not recorded which). These TCRs come from an adult woman who had mild COVID-19 (a few samples of this study predate the infection). Cell type and time point are not known. Each CDR3 is given with its conserved first and last residue. Each record gives: clone size, J gene, V gene, D gene, CDR3 DNA, CDR3 protein. The D gene is left open where the match is weak. Not every row has a clone size; where given, it reads once, few, many or a size class.

abundance: -; j_gene: TRBJ1-1; v_gene: TRBV15; d_gene: TRBD1; CDR3nt: TGTGCCACCAGCATTGGAGACAGGGAGCGCACTGAAGCTTTCTTT; CDR3aa: CATSIGDRERTEAFF
abundance: few; j_gene: TRBJ1-2; v_gene: TRBV6-5; d_gene: -; CDR3nt: TGTGCCAGCAGCAATACGGACCCCTCATATGGCTACACCTTC; CDR3aa: CASSNTDPSYGYTF
abundance: -; j_gene: TRBJ1-1; v_gene: TRBV2; d_gene: -; CDR3nt: TGTGCCAGCAGTGAAGGGACAGCTCCAGGGGTTTGGACTGAAGCTTTCTTT; CDR3aa: CASSEGTAPGVWTEAFF
abundance: few; j_gene: TRBJ2-4; v_gene: TRBV21-1; d_gene: -; CDR3nt: TGTGCCAGCAGCAAAGAGAACTGGAGATTAGCCAAAAACATTCAGTACTTC; CDR3aa: CASSKENWRLAKNIQYF
abundance: -; j_gene: TRBJ1-5; v_gene: TRBV11-2; d_gene: -; CDR3nt: TGTGCCAGCAGTCCTTGGACCCTACCCCATCAGCCCCAGCATTTT; CDR3aa: CASSPWTLPHQPQHF
abundance: many; j_gene: TRBJ2-7; v_gene: TRBV5-1; d_gene: -; CDR3nt: TGCGCCAGCAGCCCCGGAGGGGGCATCACCTACGAGCAGTACTTC; CDR3aa: CASSPGGGITYEQYF
abundance: many; j_gene: TRBJ2-6; v_gene: TRBV20-1; d_gene: -; CDR3nt: TGCAGTGCTAGAGTATTAGGCTCTGGGGCCAACGTCCTGACTTTC; CDR3aa: CSARVLGSGANVLTF
abundance: few; j_gene: TRBJ1-1; v_gene: TRBV5-1; d_gene: -; CDR3nt: TGCGCCAGCAGCTTGATTGGGGGATCAGACACTGAAGCTTTCTTT; CDR3aa: CASSLIGGSDTEAFF
abundance: -; j_gene: TRBJ2-7; v_gene: TRBV20-1; d_gene: TRBD2; CDR3nt: TGCAGTGCTAGAGATACTAGCGGGGGGACGATCAGCTCCTACGAGCAGTACTTC; CDR3aa: CSARDTSGGTISSYEQYF
abundance: -; j_gene: TRBJ2-5; v_gene: TRBV7-9; d_gene: -; CDR3nt: TGTGCCAGCAGCTTAGAGTGGCAGCAAGAGACCCAGTACTTC; CDR3aa: CASSLEWQQETQYF
abundance: -; j_gene: TRBJ1-2; v_gene: TRBV6-2/TRBV6-3; d_gene: TRBD1; CDR3nt: TGTGCCAGCGAGGGACAGGCGAACTATGGCTACACCTTC; CDR3aa: CASEGQANYGYTF